This T cell receptor beta chain was recovered during a study of T-cell memory formation after mild COVID-19. Study information: Largely, the TCR clusters proved donor specific.

Sample barcodes and UMIs were carried by the TCR alpha and TCR beta cDNA libraries that 5'RACE generated with constant-segment primers. MiXCR, applied by TCRdb to the 5' RACE reads, yields one record per CDR3 protein. The table records under 250,000 distinct CDR3 sequences, 15% to 19% of them present only once. Germline V gene lookup returns CDR1 MGHDK and CDR2 SYGVNS. The CDR3 totals 13 residues. V was shortened by 7 bases and J by 0 bases, with 4 bases between the two germline ends. The sequence derives from an adult woman who had mild COVID-19 (a few samples of this study predate the infection). Cell type and time point are not known. V and J are TRBV25-1 and TRBJ2-6; no clear D gene. The sample comprised PBMCs or a T cell subset sorted from them (not recorded which). Here the CDR3 reads CASIRSGANVLTF. DNA of the CDR3: TGTGCCAGCATTCGCTCTGGGGCCAACGTCCTGACTTTC. Looking up the rest from reference TRBV25-1 and TRBJ2-6 gives the full variable domain: EADIYQTPRYLVIGTGKKITLECSQTMGHDKMYWYQQDPGMELHLIHYSYGVNSTEKGDLSSESTVSRIRTEHFPLTLESARPSHTSQYLCASIRSGANVLTFGAGSRLTVL.